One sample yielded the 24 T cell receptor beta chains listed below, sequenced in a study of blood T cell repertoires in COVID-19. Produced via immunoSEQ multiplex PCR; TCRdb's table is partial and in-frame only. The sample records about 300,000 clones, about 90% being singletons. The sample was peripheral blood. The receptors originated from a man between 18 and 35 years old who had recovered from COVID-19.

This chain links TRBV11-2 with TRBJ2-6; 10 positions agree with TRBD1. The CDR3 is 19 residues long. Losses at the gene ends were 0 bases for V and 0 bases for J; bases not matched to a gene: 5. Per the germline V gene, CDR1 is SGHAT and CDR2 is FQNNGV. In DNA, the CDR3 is TGTGCCAGCAGCTTAGATTGGGACAGGGGACTCTCTGGGGCCAACGTCCTGACTTTC. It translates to CASSLDWDRGLSGANVLTF.

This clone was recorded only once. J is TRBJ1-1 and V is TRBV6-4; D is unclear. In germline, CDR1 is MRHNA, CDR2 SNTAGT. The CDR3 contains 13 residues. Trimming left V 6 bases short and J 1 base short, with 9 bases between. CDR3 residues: CASRQQTNTEAFF. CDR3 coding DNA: TGTGCCAGCAGACAGCAGACGAACACTGAAGCTTTCTTT.

The CDR3 region is CASSLTGQGGQSAQHF. The CDR3 nucleotides are TGTGCCAGCAGCTTGACAGGACAAGGGGGTCAATCAGCCCAGCATTTT. V gene TRBV7-3 combines with J gene TRBJ1-5; the D gene is possibly TRBD1 (6 bases). The CDR3 sequence is 16 residues long. With 3 bases removed from V and 11 bases from J, the gap between germline ends came to 23 bases. Germline V gene data show CDR1 as SGHTA and CDR2 as FQGTGA.

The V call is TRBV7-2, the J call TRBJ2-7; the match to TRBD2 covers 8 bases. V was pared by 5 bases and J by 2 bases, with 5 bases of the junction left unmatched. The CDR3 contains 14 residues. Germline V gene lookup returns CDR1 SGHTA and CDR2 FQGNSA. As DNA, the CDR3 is TGTGCCAGCAGCCCTTCAGCGGGAGCCTACGAGCAGTACTTC. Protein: CASSPSAGAYEQYF.

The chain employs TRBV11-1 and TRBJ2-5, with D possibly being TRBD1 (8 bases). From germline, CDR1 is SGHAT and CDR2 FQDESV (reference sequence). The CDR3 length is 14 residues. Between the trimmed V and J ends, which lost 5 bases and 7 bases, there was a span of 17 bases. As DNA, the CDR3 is TGTGCCAGCAGCCAAACAGGGGGGGACGGGACCCAGTACTTC. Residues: CASSQTGGDGTQYF.

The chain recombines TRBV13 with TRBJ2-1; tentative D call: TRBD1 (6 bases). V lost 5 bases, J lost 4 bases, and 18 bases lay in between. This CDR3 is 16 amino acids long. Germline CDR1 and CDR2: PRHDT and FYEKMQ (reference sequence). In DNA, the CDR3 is TGTGCCAGCAGCCGAAATAACAGGGATCCATACAATGAGCAGTTCTTC. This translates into CASSRNNRDPYNEQFF.

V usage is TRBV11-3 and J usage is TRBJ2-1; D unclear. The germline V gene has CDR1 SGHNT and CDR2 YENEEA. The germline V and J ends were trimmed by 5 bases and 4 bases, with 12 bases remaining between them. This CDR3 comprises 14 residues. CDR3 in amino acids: CASSLRNRYNEQFF. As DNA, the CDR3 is TGTGCCAGCAGCCTCAGAAACAGATACAATGAGCAGTTCTTC.

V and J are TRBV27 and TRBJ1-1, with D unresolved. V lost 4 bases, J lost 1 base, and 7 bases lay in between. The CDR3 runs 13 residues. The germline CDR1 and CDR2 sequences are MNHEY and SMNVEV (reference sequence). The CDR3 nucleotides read TGTGCCAGCAGTTGGTCTAGGAACACTGAAGCTTTCTTT. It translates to CASSWSRNTEAFF.

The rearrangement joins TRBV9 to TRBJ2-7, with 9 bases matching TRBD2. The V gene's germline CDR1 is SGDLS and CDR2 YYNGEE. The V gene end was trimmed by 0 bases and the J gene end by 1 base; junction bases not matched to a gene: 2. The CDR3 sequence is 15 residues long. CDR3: CASSVGSGSSYEQYF. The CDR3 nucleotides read TGTGCCAGCAGCGTAGGTAGCGGGAGTTCCTACGAGCAGTACTTC.

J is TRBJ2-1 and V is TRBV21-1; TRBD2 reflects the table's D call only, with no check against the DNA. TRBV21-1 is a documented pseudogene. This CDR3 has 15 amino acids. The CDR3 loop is CASSPSGAKYNEQFF. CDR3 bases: TGTGCCAGCAGCCCGAGCGGGGCCAAGTACAATGAGCAGTTCTTC.

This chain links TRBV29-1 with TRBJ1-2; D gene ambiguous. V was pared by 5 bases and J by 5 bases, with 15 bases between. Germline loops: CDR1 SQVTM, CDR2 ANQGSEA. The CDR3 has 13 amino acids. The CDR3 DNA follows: TGCAGCGTTTATGAGGGAGCGCGGTATGGCTACACCTTC. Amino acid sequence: CSVYEGARYGYTF.

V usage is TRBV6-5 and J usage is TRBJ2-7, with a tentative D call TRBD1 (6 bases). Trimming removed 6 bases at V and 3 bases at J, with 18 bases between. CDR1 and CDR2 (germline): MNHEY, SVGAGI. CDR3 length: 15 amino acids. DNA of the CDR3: TGTGCCAGCAGAAGAGGGGGAAAAGATGTCTACGAGCAGTACTTC. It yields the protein CASRRGGKDVYEQYF.

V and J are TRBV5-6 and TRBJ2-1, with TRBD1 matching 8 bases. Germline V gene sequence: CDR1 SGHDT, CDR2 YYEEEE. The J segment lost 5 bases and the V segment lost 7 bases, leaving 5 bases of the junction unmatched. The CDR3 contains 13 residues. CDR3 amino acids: CASSRTGNNEQFF. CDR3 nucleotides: TGTGCCAGCTCCCGGACAGGGAACAATGAGCAGTTCTTC. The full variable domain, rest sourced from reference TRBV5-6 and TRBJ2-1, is DAGVTQSPTHLIKTRGQQVTLRCSPKSGHDTVSWYQQALGQGPQFIFQYYEEEERQRGNFPDRFSGHQFPNYSSELNVNALLLGDSALYLCASSRTGNNEQFFGPGTRLTVL.

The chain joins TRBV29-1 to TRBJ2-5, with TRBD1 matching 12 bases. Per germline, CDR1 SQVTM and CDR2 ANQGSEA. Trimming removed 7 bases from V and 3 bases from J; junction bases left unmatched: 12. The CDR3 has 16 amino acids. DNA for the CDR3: TGCAGCGCCGGGACAGGGGGCTTTTTTTTGGAAGAGACCCAGTACTTC. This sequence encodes CSAGTGGFFLEETQYF.

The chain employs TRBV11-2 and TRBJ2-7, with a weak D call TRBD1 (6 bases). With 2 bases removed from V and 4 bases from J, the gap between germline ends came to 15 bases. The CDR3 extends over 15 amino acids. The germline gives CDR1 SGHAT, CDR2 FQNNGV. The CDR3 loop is CASSLNGQLSYEQYF. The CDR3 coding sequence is TGTGCCAGCAGCTTAAATGGACAGTTGAGTTACGAGCAGTACTTC.

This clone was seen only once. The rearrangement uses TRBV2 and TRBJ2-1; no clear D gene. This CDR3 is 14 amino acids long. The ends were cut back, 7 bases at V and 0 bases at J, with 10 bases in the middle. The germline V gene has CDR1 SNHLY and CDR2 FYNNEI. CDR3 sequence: CASKRASSYNEQFF. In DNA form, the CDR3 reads TGTGCCAGCAAGAGAGCGAGCTCCTACAATGAGCAGTTCTTC.

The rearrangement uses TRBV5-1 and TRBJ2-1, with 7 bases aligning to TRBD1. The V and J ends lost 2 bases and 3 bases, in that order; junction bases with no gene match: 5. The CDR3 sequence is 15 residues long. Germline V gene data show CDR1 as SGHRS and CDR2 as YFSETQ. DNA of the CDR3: TGCGCCAGCAGCTTTACAGGGGACAGCTACAATGAGCAGTTCTTC. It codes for CASSFTGDSYNEQFF.

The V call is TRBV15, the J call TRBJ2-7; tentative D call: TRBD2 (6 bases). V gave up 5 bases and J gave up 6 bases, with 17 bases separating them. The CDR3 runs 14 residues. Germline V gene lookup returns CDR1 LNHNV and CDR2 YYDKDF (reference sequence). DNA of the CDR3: TGTGCCACCAGCCTCGGGAGTAACCGTGGCGAGCAGTACTTC. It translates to CATSLGSNRGEQYF.

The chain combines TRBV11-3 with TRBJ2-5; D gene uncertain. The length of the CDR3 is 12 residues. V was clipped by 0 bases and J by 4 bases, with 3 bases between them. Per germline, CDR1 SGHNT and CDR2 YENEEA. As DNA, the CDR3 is TGTGCCAGCAGCTTAGATCGAGAGACCCAGTACTTC. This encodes CASSLDRETQYF. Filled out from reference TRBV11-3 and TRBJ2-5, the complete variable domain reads EAGVVQSPRYKIIEKKQPVAFWCNPISGHNTLYWYLQNLGQGPELLIRYENEEAVDDSQLPKDRFSAERLKGVDSTLKIQPAELGDSAVYLCASSLDRETQYFGPGTRLLVL.

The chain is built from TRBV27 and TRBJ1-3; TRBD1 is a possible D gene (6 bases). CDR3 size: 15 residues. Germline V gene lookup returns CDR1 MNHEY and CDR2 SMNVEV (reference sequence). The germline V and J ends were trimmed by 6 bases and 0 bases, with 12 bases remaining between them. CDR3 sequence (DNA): TGTGCCAGCAGCAATACAGGGAGCTCTGGAAACACCATATATTTT. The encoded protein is CASSNTGSSGNTIYF.

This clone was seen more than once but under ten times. In nucleotides, the CDR3 is TGTGCCAGCAGTTACGAAGATGTGGCCTTACGGAGTGATCAGCCCCAGCATTTT. Its protein product is CASSYEDVALRSDQPQHF. J is TRBJ1-5 and V is TRBV6-2 or TRBV6-3, with D hard to call. In germline, CDR1 is MNHEY, CDR2 SVGEGT. Trimming took off 2 bases at V and 5 bases at J, with 22 bases between the two ends. The CDR3 is 18 residues long.

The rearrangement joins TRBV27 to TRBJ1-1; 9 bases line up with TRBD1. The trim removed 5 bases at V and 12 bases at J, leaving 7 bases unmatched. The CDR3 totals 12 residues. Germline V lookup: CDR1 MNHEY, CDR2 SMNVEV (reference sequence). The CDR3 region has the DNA TGTGCCAGCAGTCCAACAGGGGGCTTTTCTTTCTTT. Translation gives CASSPTGGFSFF.

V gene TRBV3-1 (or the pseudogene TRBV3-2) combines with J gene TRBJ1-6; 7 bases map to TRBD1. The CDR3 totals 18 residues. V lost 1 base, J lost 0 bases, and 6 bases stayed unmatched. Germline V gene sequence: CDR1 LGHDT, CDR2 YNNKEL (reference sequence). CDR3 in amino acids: CASSQGTGRDSYNSPLHF. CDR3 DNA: TGTGCCAGCAGCCAAGGGACAGGTCGGGACTCCTATAATTCACCCCTCCACTTT.

CDR3 coding DNA: TGTGCCAGCAGCTTGGCGACAGGGGGAGCTTTCTTT. Protein product: CASSLATGGAFF. The chain is built from TRBV5-6 and TRBJ1-1; 9 nucleotides agree with TRBD1. With V trimmed by 0 bases and J by 10 bases, 1 base remained unmatched. CDR3 size: 12 residues. Germline CDR1 reads SGHDT; CDR2 reads YYEEEE.